Shown below are 10 T cell receptor beta chains from a single sample sequenced in a study of T cell changes during pregnancy in multiple sclerosis. The protocol was immunoSEQ multiplex PCR, while the TCRdb copy is restricted to in-frame clones and leaves out a portion. This table has about 64,000 clones, around 91% appearing once. The specimen comprised peripheral blood, sampled in the third trimester of pregnancy. These receptor sequences come from a female donor in good health, enrolled as a control in a pregnancy study.

The genes are TRBV2 and TRBJ2-7; 7 positions match TRBD1. Germline V gene data show CDR1 as SNHLY and CDR2 as FYNNEI. The CDR3 has 12 amino acids. V shed 7 bases and J 5 bases; nucleotides not matched to a gene: 5. Here the CDR3 DNA reads TGTGCCAGCACCGACAGGGTGCACGAGCAGTACTTC. Amino acid sequence: CASTDRVHEQYF.

The CDR3 here is CAGRTSGTDTQYF. Written as DNA, the CDR3 is TGTGCCGGAAGAACTAGCGGCACAGATACGCAGTATTTT. The J gene is TRBJ2-3, the V gene TRBV30; 7 positions match TRBD2. Looked up from germline, CDR1 is GTSNPN and CDR2 is SVGIG (reference sequence). Germline trimming cut 8 bases from V and 1 base from J; bases unmatched to any gene: 6. The length of the CDR3 is 13 residues.

This sequence joins TRBV25-1 and TRBJ1-2; TRBD1 is a possible D gene (6 bases). Germline V gives CDR1 MGHDK, CDR2 SYGVNS. The CDR3 spans 14 residues. V was clipped by 5 bases and J by 8 bases, with 18 bases between them. Here the CDR3 reads CASSPTGVRGGYTF. In DNA form, the CDR3 reads TGTGCCAGCAGTCCGACAGGAGTGCGTGGCGGCTACACCTTC.

This clone was counted a few times. J is TRBJ2-5 and V is TRBV23-1; 14 bases are shared with TRBD2. TRBV23-1 is reported as an ORF; its role is uncertain. Unmatched junction bases numbered 6, after V lost 2 bases and J lost 4 bases. CDR3 length: 17 amino acids. The CDR3 sequence is CASSQPGLAGVLETQYF. The CDR3 DNA is TGCGCCAGCAGTCAACCGGGACTAGCGGGAGTTCTAGAGACCCAGTACTTC.

The chain links TRBV7-8 to TRBJ2-3; 7 nucleotides match TRBD2. CDR1 is SGHVS and CDR2 is FQNEAQ in the germline V gene. After removal of 1 base from V and 4 bases from J, the junction contained 2 bases not matched to a gene. The CDR3 runs 14 residues. The CDR3 reads CASSLGGGSDTQYF. The CDR3 DNA is TGTGCCAGCAGCTTAGGGGGGGGTTCAGATACGCAGTATTTT.

This rearrangement joins TRBV10-3 to TRBJ1-1; D perhaps matches TRBD1 (6 bases). V lost 2 bases to trimming and J lost 8 bases, with 9 bases between them. The germline gives CDR1 ENHRY, CDR2 SYGVKD. This CDR3 spans 12 amino acids. CDR3 region: CAISEADREAFF. CDR3 nucleotides: TGTGCCATCAGTGAGGCCGACAGGGAAGCTTTCTTT.

The CDR3 DNA reads TGTGCCAGCAGCTTATGGGACAGGGATTTCACTGAAGCTTTCTTT. Its protein product is CASSLWDRDFTEAFF. This sequence joins TRBV7-9 and TRBJ1-1; 9 nucleotides line up with TRBD1. Germline-derived CDR1 and CDR2 are SEHNR and FQNEAQ (reference sequence). CDR3 length equals 15 residues. The V and J ends lost 2 bases and 4 bases, in that order; junction bases with no gene match: 5.

This chain connects TRBV7-2 to TRBJ2-3, with D possibly TRBD2 on 7 matching bases. Germline values: CDR1 SGHTA, CDR2 FQGNSA. This CDR3 has 14 residues. Trimming took 5 bases from V and 1 from J, leaving 10 bases between them. CDR3 in amino acids: CASSGGGGTDTQYF. The CDR3 region has the DNA TGTGCCAGCAGCGGAGGGGGGGGCACAGATACGCAGTATTTT.

V and J are TRBV19 and TRBJ1-5; a possible D gene is TRBD1 (5 bases). Trimming took off 2 bases at V and 5 bases at J, with 13 bases between the two ends. The CDR3 totals 15 residues. Germline V gene lookup returns CDR1 LNHDA and CDR2 SQIVND (reference sequence). The CDR3 sequence is CASSISSDRDQPQHF. CDR3 nucleotides: TGTGCCAGTAGTATATCTTCCGACAGAGATCAGCCCCAGCATTTT. Full variable domain (remainder filled in from reference TRBV19 and TRBJ1-5): DGGITQSPKYLFRKEGQNVTLSCEQNLNHDAMYWYRQDPGQGLRLIYYSQIVNDFQKGDIAEGYSVSREKKESFPLTVTSAQKNPTAFYLCASSISSDRDQPQHFGDGTRLSIL.

The J gene is TRBJ2-5, the V gene TRBV19; perhaps TRBD1 as D (6 bases). Germline V CDR1 and CDR2: LNHDA, SQIVND (reference sequence). CDR3 length: 11 residues. V lost 6 bases and J 7 bases, leaving 9 bases between the germline ends. CDR3 coding DNA: TGTGCCAGTAGCAAAGGGGGGACCCAGTACTTC. It is translated as CASSKGGTQYF.